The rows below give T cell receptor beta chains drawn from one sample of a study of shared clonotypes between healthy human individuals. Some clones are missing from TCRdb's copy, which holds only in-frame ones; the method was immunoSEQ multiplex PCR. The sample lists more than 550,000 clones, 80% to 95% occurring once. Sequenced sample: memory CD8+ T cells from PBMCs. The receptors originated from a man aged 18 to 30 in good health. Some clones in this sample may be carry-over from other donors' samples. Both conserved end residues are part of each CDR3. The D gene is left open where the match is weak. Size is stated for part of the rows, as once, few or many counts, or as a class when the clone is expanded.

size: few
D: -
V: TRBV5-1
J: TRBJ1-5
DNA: TGCGCCAGCAGCTTGATAGGCAGAAGCTTTAGGCCCCAGCATTTT
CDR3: CASSLIGRSFRPQHF

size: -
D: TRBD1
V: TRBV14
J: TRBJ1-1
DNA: TGTGCCAGCAAACCGGGACAGGGGCTTGAAGCTTTCTTT
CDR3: CASKPGQGLEAFF

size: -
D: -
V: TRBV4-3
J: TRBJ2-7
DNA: TGCGCCAGCAGCCAATATGCGGCTTACGAGCAGTACTTC
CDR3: CASSQYAAYEQYF

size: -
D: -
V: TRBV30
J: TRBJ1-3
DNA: TGTGCCGCAACTGGTCTCTCCGCCAACACCATATATTTT
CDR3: CAATGLSANTIYF

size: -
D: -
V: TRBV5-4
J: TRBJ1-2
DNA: TGTGCCAGCAGCTTATCCCGGGGCTCCTATGGCTACACCTTC
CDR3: CASSLSRGSYGYTF

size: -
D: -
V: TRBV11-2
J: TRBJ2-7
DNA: TGTGCCAGCAGCCCCACCCGAGGCGAGCAGTACTTC
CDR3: CASSPTRGEQYF

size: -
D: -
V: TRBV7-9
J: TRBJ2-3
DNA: TGTGCCAGCAGCTTAGACACCCGGAGCCAGTACAACACAGATACGCAGTATTTT
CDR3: CASSLDTRSQYNTDTQYF

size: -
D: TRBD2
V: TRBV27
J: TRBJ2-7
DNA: TGTGCCAGCAGTTCGTTACTACCGGGACTAGCGGGAGGGGACTACGAGCAGTACTTC
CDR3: CASSSLLPGLAGGDYEQYF

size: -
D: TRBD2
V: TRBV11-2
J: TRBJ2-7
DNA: TGTGCCAGCAGAGGACTAGCGGGAGGCCACGAGCAGTACTTC
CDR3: CASRGLAGGHEQYF

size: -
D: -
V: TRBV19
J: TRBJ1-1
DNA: TGTGCCAGTAGTATAAGATCCCCATCAGGAGTGAACACTGAAGCTTTCTTT
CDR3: CASSIRSPSGVNTEAFF

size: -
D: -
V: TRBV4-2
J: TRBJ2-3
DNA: TGTGCCAGCAGCCAAGAGTTGGGACTGAGCACAGATACGCAGTATTTT
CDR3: CASSQELGLSTDTQYF

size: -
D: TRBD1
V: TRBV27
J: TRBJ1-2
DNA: TGTGCCAGCAAGGGGTCGGATCCCGGGGGACAGATCTATGGCTACACCTTC
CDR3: CASKGSDPGGQIYGYTF

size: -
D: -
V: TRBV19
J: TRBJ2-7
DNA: TGTGCCAGTAGTCCCCTGCCGACAGTCAGCTCCTACGAGCAGTACTTC
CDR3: CASSPLPTVSSYEQYF

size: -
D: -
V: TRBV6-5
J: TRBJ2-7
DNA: TGTGCCAGCAGCAGCGTGAGGGAGAGCGACTACGAGCAGTACTTC
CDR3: CASSSVRESDYEQYF

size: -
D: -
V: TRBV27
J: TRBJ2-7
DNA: TGTGCCACCCGGGCGGGCGGCTACGAGCAGTACTTC
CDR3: CATRAGGYEQYF

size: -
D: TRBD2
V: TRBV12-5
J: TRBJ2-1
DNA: TGTGCTAGTGGTCTACTCACTAGCGGGAGGGGCGGGAATGAGCAGTTCTTC
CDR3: CASGLLTSGRGGNEQFF

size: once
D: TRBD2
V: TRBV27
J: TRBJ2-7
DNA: TGTGCCAGCAACCACGCCCCGGGGAGGGGACTGTACGAGCAGTACTTC
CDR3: CASNHAPGRGLYEQYF

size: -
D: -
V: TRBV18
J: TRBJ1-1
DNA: TGTGCCAGCTCACCACGGGGGGAAGCTTTCTTT
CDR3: CASSPRGEAFF

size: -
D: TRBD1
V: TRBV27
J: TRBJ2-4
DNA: TGTGCCAGCAGTTCAGCGGACAGGGAACACATTCAGTACTTC
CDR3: CASSSADREHIQYF

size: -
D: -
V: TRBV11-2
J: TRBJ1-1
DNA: TGTGCCAGCAGCCTCGGACGCCTAAGGACCACTGAAGCTTTCTTT
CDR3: CASSLGRLRTTEAFF

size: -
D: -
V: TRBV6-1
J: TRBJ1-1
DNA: TGTGCCAGCAGTGACGCCCACTCTCACACTGAAGCTTTCTTT
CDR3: CASSDAHSHTEAFF

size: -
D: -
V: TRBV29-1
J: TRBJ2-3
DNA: TGCAGCGTTGATATCTTTGCGGCTAGCACAGATACGCAGTATTTT
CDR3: CSVDIFAASTDTQYF

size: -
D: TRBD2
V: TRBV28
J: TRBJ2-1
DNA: TGTGCCAGCAGTCCGGGGACTAACTACAATGAGCAGTTCTTC
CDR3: CASSPGTNYNEQFF

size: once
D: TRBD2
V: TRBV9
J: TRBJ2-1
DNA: TGTGCCAGCAGCGTAGCTGACGGGAGGGCCGGGCAGTTCTTC
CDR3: CASSVADGRAGQFF

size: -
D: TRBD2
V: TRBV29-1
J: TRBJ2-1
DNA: TGCAGCGTTGAACTGACTGGGCTAGCGGGAGCTCCCTACAATGAGCAGTTCTTC
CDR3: CSVELTGLAGAPYNEQFF

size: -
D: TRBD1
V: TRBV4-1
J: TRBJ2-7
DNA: TGCGCCAGCAGCCTTCCCGGGACAGGGGGCGCCGAGCAGTACTTC
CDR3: CASSLPGTGGAEQYF

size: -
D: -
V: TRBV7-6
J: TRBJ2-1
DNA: TGTGCCAGCAGCTTGCTTCAAACTAGCTACAATGAGCAGTTCTTC
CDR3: CASSLLQTSYNEQFF

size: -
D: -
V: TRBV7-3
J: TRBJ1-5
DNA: TGTGCCAGCAGCTTAACGACAGAGACCCTCAATCAGCCCCAGCATTTT
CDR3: CASSLTTETLNQPQHF

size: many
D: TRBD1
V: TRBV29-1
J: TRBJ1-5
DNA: TGCAGCGTACGGACAGGGCTCGAGGGGCCCCAGCATTTT
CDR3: CSVRTGLEGPQHF

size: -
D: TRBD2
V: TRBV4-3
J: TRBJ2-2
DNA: TGCGCCAGCAGCCAAGAACTAGCGGTGAACACCGGGGAGCTGTTTTTT
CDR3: CASSQELAVNTGELFF

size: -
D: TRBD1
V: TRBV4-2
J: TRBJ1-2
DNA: TGTGCCAGCAGCCAGGACAGGGGCCTCGGGTATGGCTACACCTTC
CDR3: CASSQDRGLGYGYTF

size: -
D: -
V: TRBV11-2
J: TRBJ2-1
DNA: TGTGCCAGCGGCCTGAGGGGCTACAATGAGCAGTTCTTC
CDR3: CASGLRGYNEQFF

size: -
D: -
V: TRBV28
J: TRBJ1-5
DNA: TGTGCCAGCAGTTTCGTCGGTAGCAATCAGCCCCAGCATTTT
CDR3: CASSFVGSNQPQHF

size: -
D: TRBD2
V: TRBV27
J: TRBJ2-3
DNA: TGTGCCAGCAGTTCTAGCGGCCTAAGCACAGATACGCAGTATTTT
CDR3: CASSSSGLSTDTQYF

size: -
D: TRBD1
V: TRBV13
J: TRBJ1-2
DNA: TGTGCCAGCAGCCTCGGTCGGACAGGGGGCTATGGCTACACCTTC
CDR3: CASSLGRTGGYGYTF

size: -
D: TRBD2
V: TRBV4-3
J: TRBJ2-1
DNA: TGCGCCAGCAGCCAAGGCCTAGCGGTTGAGCAGTTCTTC
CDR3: CASSQGLAVEQFF

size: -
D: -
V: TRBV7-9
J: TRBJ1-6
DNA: TGTGCCAGCAGCTTAGAACAGGGCACAAATTCACCCCTCCACTTT
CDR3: CASSLEQGTNSPLHF

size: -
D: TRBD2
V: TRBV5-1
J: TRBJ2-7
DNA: TGCGCCAGCAGCACAACGTCGGGACTAGCGGGTCTGAGCTCCTACGAGCAGTACTTC
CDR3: CASSTTSGLAGLSSYEQYF

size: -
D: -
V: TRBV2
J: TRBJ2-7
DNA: TGTGCCAGCAGGTACCAGGGGGGGTACGAGCAGTACTTC
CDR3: CASRYQGGYEQYF

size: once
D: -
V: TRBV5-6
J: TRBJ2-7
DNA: TGTGCCAGCAGCTTGGAGGGCAACGAGATCTCCTACGAGCAGTACTTC
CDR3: CASSLEGNEISYEQYF

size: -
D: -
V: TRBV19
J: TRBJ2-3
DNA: TGTGCCAGTAGTAGTAGGGCCGCTGACACAGATACGCAGTATTTT
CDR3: CASSSRAADTDTQYF

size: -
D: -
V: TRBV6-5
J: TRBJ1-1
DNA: TGTGCCAGCAGAACCAACAGGGCTTCTGAAGCTTTCTTT
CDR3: CASRTNRASEAFF

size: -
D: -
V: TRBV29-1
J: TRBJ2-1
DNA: TGCAGCGTTGTCAAGGATTTACCATACAATGAGCAGTTCTTC
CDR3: CSVVKDLPYNEQFF

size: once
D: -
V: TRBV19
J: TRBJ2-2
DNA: TGTGCCAGTAGTCCAATCCCGGGCGGGGAGCTGTTTTTT
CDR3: CASSPIPGGELFF

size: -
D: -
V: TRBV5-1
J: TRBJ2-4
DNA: TGCGCCAGCAGCCCCGGGAGAAACATTCAGTACTTC
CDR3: CASSPGRNIQYF